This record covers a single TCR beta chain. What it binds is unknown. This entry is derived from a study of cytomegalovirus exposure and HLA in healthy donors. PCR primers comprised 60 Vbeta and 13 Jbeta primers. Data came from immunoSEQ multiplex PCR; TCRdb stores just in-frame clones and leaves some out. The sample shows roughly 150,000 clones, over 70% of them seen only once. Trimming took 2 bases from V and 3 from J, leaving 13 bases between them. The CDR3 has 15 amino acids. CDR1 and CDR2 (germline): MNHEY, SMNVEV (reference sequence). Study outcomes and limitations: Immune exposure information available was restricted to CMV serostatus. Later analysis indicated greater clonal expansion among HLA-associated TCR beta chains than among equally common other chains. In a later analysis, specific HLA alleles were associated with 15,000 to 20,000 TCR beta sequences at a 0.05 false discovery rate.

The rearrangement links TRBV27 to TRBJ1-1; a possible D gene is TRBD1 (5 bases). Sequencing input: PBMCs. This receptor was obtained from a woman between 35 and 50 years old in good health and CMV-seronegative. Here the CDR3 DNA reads TGTGCCAGCAGTTTAGTCCCGGGGGGACACACTGAAGCTTTCTTT. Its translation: CASSLVPGGHTEAFF.